This TCR beta chain is from a study of shared T cell receptors in the human thymus. This table comes from immunoSEQ multiplex PCR, and its TCRdb copy is limited to in-frame clones, with some not included. The data contain 720,000 or so clones, approximately 83% of them singletons. Germline lookup yields CDR1 DFQATT and CDR2 SNEGSKA (reference sequence). The CDR3 spans 11 residues. V was clipped by 1 base and J by 15 bases, with 13 bases between them. This sample was shared with a second study, whose subject was human thymus T cells. That work adds: Resections were taken during corrective heart surgery, and the thymus tissue came from these. The authors found apparently biased V and J gene usage in thymic and blood repertoires. Reports from related research described highly overlapping thymic repertoires among unrelated individuals.

The gene calls are TRBV20-1 and TRBJ1-5; no reliable D call. The sequencing sample was made of thymocytes. The receptor was isolated from a girl under three years old with a congenital heart defect. The CDR3 sequence is CSARVGRRRHF. CDR3 in DNA: TGCAGTGCTAGAGTCGGTCGGAGAAGGCATTTT.